The clone carrying this TCR beta chain was counted only a few times. As yet, its antigen is unknown. This specimen comes from a study of response to subunit inactivated influenza vaccine. Study-level results: It was suggested by the authors that few new T cells are recruited by each seasonal influenza vaccination.

MiXCR was run by TCRdb on the RT-PCR reads, yielding one entry per CDR3 protein. In the table there are about 700,000 distinct CDR3 sequences, 12% to 15% of which are singletons. This CDR3 is 15 amino acids long. From germline, CDR1 is MGHDK and CDR2 SYGVNS. V was pared by 4 bases and J by 3 bases, with 7 bases of the junction left unmatched. Source: PBMCs from blood, taken less than 15 days before vaccination. The sequence derives from a man aged 50 or older who received an inactivated influenza vaccine. The rearrangement uses TRBV25-1 and TRBJ2-3, with 7 bases lining up with TRBD1. The DNA of the CDR3 is TGTGCCAGCAGTGCTATCGACAGGGTAACAGATACGCAGTATTTT. Encoded protein: CASSAIDRVTDTQYF.